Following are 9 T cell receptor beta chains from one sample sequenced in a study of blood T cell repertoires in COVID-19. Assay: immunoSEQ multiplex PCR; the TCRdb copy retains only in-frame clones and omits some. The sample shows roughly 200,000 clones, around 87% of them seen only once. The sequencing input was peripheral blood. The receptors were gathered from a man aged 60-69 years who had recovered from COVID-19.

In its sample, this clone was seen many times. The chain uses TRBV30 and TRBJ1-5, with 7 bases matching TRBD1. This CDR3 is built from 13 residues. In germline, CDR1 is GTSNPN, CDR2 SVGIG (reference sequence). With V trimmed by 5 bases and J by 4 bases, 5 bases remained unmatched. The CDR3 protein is CAWEPQGNQPQHF. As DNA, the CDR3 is TGTGCCTGGGAGCCACAGGGGAATCAGCCCCAGCATTTT.

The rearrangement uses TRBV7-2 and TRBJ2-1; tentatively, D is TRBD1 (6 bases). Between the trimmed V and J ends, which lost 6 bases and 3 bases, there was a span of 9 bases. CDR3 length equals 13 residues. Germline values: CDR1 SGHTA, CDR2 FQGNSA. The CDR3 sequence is CASRQGNYNEQFF. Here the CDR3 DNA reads TGTGCCAGCAGACAGGGTAACTACAATGAGCAGTTCTTC.

CDR3 residues: CASSYSTGGHGYTF. For the CDR3, the DNA is TGTGCCAGCAGTTACTCGACGGGGGGCCATGGCTACACCTTC. The chain has TRBV6-5 and TRBJ1-2; D possibly corresponds to TRBD1 (6 bases). The ends were cut back, 0 bases at V and 6 bases at J, with 11 bases in the middle. Germline lookup yields CDR1 MNHEY and CDR2 SVGAGI. This CDR3 has 14 amino acids.

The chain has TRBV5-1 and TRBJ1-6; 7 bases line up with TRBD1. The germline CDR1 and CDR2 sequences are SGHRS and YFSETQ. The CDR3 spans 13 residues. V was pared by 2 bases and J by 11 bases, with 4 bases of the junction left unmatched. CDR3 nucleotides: TGCGCCAGCAGCTTTCAGGGGGAACCACCCCTCCACTTT. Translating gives CASSFQGEPPLHF.

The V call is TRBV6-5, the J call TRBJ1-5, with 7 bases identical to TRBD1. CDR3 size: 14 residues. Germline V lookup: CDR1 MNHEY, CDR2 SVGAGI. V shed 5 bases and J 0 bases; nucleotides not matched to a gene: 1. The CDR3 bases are TGTGCCAGCAGTCAGGGGGGTAGCAATCAGCCCCAGCATTTT. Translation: CASSQGGSNQPQHF.

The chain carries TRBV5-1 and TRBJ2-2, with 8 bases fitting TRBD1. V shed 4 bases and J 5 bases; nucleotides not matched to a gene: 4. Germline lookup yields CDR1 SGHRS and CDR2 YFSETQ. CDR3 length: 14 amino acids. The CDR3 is CASSQQGATGELFF. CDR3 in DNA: TGCGCCAGCAGCCAGCAGGGGGCTACCGGGGAGCTGTTTTTT.

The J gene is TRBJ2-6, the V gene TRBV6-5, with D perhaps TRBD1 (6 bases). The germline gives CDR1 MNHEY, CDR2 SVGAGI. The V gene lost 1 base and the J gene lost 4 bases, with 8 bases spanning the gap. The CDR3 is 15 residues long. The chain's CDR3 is CASSYWGRGANVLTF. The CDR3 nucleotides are TGTGCCAGCAGTTACTGGGGGCGCGGGGCCAACGTCCTGACTTTC.

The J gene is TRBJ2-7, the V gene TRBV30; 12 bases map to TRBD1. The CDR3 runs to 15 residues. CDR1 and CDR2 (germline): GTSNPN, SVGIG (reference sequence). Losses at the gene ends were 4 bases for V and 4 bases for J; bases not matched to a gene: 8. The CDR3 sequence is CAWNKGQGASYEQYF. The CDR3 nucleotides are TGTGCCTGGAATAAGGGACAGGGGGCTTCTTACGAGCAGTACTTC.

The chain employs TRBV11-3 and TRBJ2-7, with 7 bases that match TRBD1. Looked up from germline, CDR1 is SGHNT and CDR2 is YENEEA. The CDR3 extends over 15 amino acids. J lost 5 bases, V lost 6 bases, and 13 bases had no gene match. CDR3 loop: CASRQTGCGLDEQYF. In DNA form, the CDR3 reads TGTGCCAGCAGACAGACAGGGTGCGGGTTAGACGAGCAGTACTTC.